This entry features one T cell receptor beta chain sequence. These data are taken from a study of Ad26.COV2.S vaccination and SARS-CoV-2 variants. The method was immunoSEQ multiplex PCR; TCRdb's version includes in-frame clones alone and lacks a portion of them. The data contain 300,000 to 400,000 clones, around 90% of them singletons. The CDR3 sequence is 16 residues long. CDR1 is SGHAT and CDR2 is FQDESV in the germline V gene (reference sequence). V was cut by 1 base and J by 2 bases, with 14 bases left in between. Indicated treatment: over 15 received Ad26.COV2.S at low or high dose, single or two shots; roughly five received placebo; per-sample allocation not given. Material that was analyzed had been drawn on day 63 after the first vaccine or placebo injection. At a Boston site, the person donating was an adult of 18-55 years.

The clonotype comes from a person aged 18 to 59 who received the Ad26.COV2.S COVID-19 vaccine or a placebo. The sequences come from peripheral blood, collected in a trial of Ad26.COV2.S vaccine versus placebo. The J gene is TRBJ2-5, the V gene TRBV11-1; a possible D gene is TRBD1 (6 bases). The CDR3 DNA reads TGTGCCAGCAGCTTAGACAGGGAAGATGGGCAAGAGACCCAGTACTTC. This encodes CASSLDREDGQETQYF.